A selection of T cell receptor beta chains follows, all from one sample in a study of beta chain features in type 1 diabetes. Assay used: immunoSEQ multiplex PCR; TCRdb lists only in-frame clones, some missing. Here the sample spans around 150,000 clones, approximately 9.1% being singletons. Material for sequencing was central memory CD4+ T cells from blood. The receptors were gathered from a woman younger than 45 with type 1 diabetes. Both conserved end residues are trimmed from each CDR3.

V gene	J gene	CDR3 protein
TRBV2	TRBJ2-1	ASGGTGRHEQF
TRBV30	TRBJ2-5	AWSAGGAGEETQY
TRBV28	TRBJ1-2	ASSFRGGIYGYT
TRBV5-1	TRBJ2-1	ASSFTSETYNEQF
TRBV18	TRBJ1-2	ASSQTKSRTGIDGYT
TRBV11-2	TRBJ2-5	ASSSGIGQETQY
TRBV5-1	TRBJ2-1	ASSSPSGRSYNEQF
TRBV30	TRBJ1-3	AWSYGQSGNTIY
TRBV2	TRBJ1-1	ASSDGRNTEAF
TRBV29-1	TRBJ1-3	SVEAYSGNTIY
TRBV25-1	TRBJ2-2	ASSIAGGGELF
TRBV6-6	TRBJ2-7	ASSLKAGVSSYEQY
TRBV9	TRBJ2-1	ASSVVGDKEYEQF
TRBV5-1	TRBJ2-1	ASSPGGANEQF
TRBV19	TRBJ1-1	ASSSLEDEAF
TRBV7-9	TRBJ2-1	ASSNNEQF
TRBV30	TRBJ1-1	AWRVIGQGETEAF
TRBV5-1	TRBJ2-7	ASSLVVSSSYEQY
TRBV6-6	TRBJ2-1	ASTPESYNEQF
TRBV2	TRBJ2-1	ASSESRDNEQF
TRBV4-1	TRBJ2-1	ASSQEFETAYRGQF
TRBV11-3	TRBJ1-1	ASSYRAGNTEAF
TRBV28	TRBJ2-2	ASSPSWATTGELF
TRBV29-1	TRBJ2-2	SVGTSGRVGELF
TRBV5-4	TRBJ2-5	ASSLVRETQY
TRBV29-1	TRBJ1-2	SGGGTNYGYT
TRBV28	TRBJ2-7	ATAGTGVEQY
TRBV2	TRBJ1-2	ASRDDRRYGYT
TRBV11-2	TRBJ1-1	ASSPSWDVEGTEAF
TRBV29-1	TRBJ1-2	SVDHAGQDFYT
TRBV7-2	TRBJ2-1	ASSLALATYNEQF
TRBV6-5	TRBJ1-5	ASSYSRKSGGLPQH
TRBV7-3	TRBJ1-2	ASSLNGRANYGYT
TRBV28	TRBJ2-1	AYGDRTGNNEQF
TRBV5-1	TRBJ2-5	ASSVAGAGETQY
TRBV6-5	TRBJ2-1	ARLAGEVPYNEQF
TRBV19	TRBJ2-5	ASSISTSGQETQY
TRBV11-2	TRBJ2-7	ASSIGQGPLDEQY